The present T cell receptor (beta chain) was sequenced within a study of chemoradiotherapy in HPV16-positive cancers (dated by TCRdb to 2022 to 2024). A note on the overall study: Using functional T-cell assays on cells from a couple of HPV16-positive patients, the researchers defined candidate HPV-specific T-cell clones and common TCR motifs. The study asked whether T-cell immunity to the HPV oncoproteins E6 and E7 changes during chemoradiotherapy and whether this immunity affects survival. TCR repertoires from over 75 patients with HPV-related cancers were then used to track the candidate HPV-specific TCRs and motifs.

The full study reports these points: Expansion of candidate HPV-specific clones and E7-related TCR motifs was observed in the tumor microenvironment during treatment, whereas no such expansion was observed for non-HPV-specific T cells. In HPV16-positive patients, expansion of HPV-responsive T cells during chemoradiotherapy was found to be associated with improved recurrence-free survival. The functional definition of HPV-specific T cells was derived from only a couple of HPV16-positive patients, and the survival association was reported for HPV16-positive patients.

The receptor library was made with the immunoSEQ multiplex PCR assay. Here the immuneACCESS table is served through TCRdb, limited to in-frame sequences with V and J called. Missing clones are a known gap in these copies; in checked studies unresolved V genes cover under half, and the rest lacks a known reason. The sample table shows 13,000 or so clones, and around 82% are seen once. The ten largest clones take up 5.8% of the sample. Because repertoires were sampled repeatedly during chemoradiotherapy, clonal expansion in the tumor microenvironment could be followed. CDR1 and CDR2 were assigned from the germline V gene as KGHSH and LQKENI. V is cut back by 3 bases and J by 3 bases, with 5 bases in the junction unmatched. The CDR3 covers 15 residues, taking in both the cysteine and the phenylalanine. The DNA shown is the 45-base CDR3, in frame from base 1. On this clone: The specificity of this receptor is unknown. The input lacks base qualities; no much larger clone sits a single base away.

The sequences come from blood, collected from a patient who underwent chemoradiotherapy. Recombination connected TRBV18 to TRBJ2-3; 8 bases in between match TRBD1. The clonotype comes from a human donor with HPV-associated anogenital cancer. At the DNA level, the sequence is TGTGCCAGCTCACCGGGACAGGCTATGACAGATACGCAGTATTTT. Translated, this gives CASSPGQAMTDTQYF.